Listed below are T cell receptor beta chains from one sample, sequenced in a study of sequential checkpoint blockade in melanoma. Profiling relied on immunoSEQ multiplex PCR, and the TCRdb table lists in-frame clones only, not all of them. The data show approximately 40,000 clones, with roughly 88% seen just once and 12% held by the top ten. The specimen was CD8+ T cells sorted from blood (inferred from file names), collected from a patient given nivolumab and ipilimumab in sequence. These receptor sequences come from a human donor with melanoma. Both conserved end residues are trimmed from each CDR3. Fields, in order: J gene, V gene, CDR3 protein.

j_gene: TRBJ2-7
v_gene: TRBV27
CDR3aa: ASRQGGFYEQY

j_gene: TRBJ1-5
v_gene: TRBV7-6
CDR3aa: ASSLGTGGGNQPQH

j_gene: TRBJ2-1
v_gene: TRBV19
CDR3aa: ASNPLWGQGVNEQF

j_gene: TRBJ1-3
v_gene: TRBV27
CDR3aa: ASSPRGSGNTIY

j_gene: TRBJ1-5
v_gene: TRBV2
CDR3aa: ASSPGQSNQPQH

j_gene: TRBJ1-2
v_gene: TRBV6-5
CDR3aa: ASSYGGRHYGYT

j_gene: TRBJ1-1
v_gene: TRBV7-6
CDR3aa: ASSLGGPGTEAF

j_gene: TRBJ1-1
v_gene: TRBV5-6
CDR3aa: ASSSTLTGVNTEAF

j_gene: TRBJ2-3
v_gene: TRBV9
CDR3aa: ASSGSGRVSDTQY

j_gene: TRBJ1-1
v_gene: TRBV27
CDR3aa: ASSLAGGVGTEAF

j_gene: TRBJ2-7
v_gene: TRBV19
CDR3aa: ASSIDGQGGKPYEQY

j_gene: TRBJ2-1
v_gene: TRBV9
CDR3aa: ASSVGGSYNEQF

j_gene: TRBJ2-5
v_gene: TRBV5-6
CDR3aa: ASSLALKTQY

j_gene: TRBJ2-1
v_gene: TRBV6-5
CDR3aa: ASGGGSSYNEQF

j_gene: TRBJ2-2
v_gene: TRBV7-6
CDR3aa: ASSRNFRDRVTGELF

j_gene: TRBJ1-5
v_gene: TRBV27
CDR3aa: ASSPQWNQPQH

j_gene: TRBJ1-5
v_gene: TRBV7-8
CDR3aa: ASTGGPHQPQH

j_gene: TRBJ2-7
v_gene: TRBV14
CDR3aa: ASSQDVLSYEQY

j_gene: TRBJ2-2
v_gene: TRBV27
CDR3aa: ASSTTGLAGNTGELF

j_gene: TRBJ2-2
v_gene: TRBV11-2
CDR3aa: ASSSLRGRELF

j_gene: TRBJ1-1
v_gene: TRBV6-5
CDR3aa: ASKGTANTEAF

j_gene: TRBJ2-7
v_gene: TRBV5-8
CDR3aa: ASSLRDRPSYEQY

j_gene: TRBJ2-3
v_gene: TRBV27
CDR3aa: ASSPLVRGMDTDTQY

j_gene: TRBJ2-5
v_gene: TRBV7-9
CDR3aa: ASSLTQAGGQETQY

j_gene: TRBJ2-1
v_gene: TRBV9
CDR3aa: ASSVPPGVDYNEQF

j_gene: TRBJ1-4
v_gene: TRBV6-1
CDR3aa: ASRGSNEKPF

j_gene: TRBJ2-1
v_gene: TRBV9
CDR3aa: ASSVFAGEHRANEQF

j_gene: TRBJ1-5
v_gene: TRBV5-1
CDR3aa: ASSLEGAANQPQH

j_gene: TRBJ1-1
v_gene: TRBV6-1
CDR3aa: AIATGSTEAF

j_gene: TRBJ1-3
v_gene: TRBV7-3
CDR3aa: ASSPDFGNTIY

j_gene: TRBJ2-1
v_gene: TRBV6-5
CDR3aa: ASSLSGSSYNEQF

j_gene: TRBJ2-1
v_gene: TRBV9
CDR3aa: ASSKPYNEQF

j_gene: TRBJ1-1
v_gene: TRBV2
CDR3aa: ASGATTVGAF

j_gene: TRBJ2-3
v_gene: TRBV2
CDR3aa: ASELAGNTDTQY

j_gene: TRBJ1-5
v_gene: TRBV27
CDR3aa: ASSLSAGGQPQH

j_gene: TRBJ2-3
v_gene: TRBV10-3
CDR3aa: AISDADREGRDTQY

j_gene: TRBJ2-4
v_gene: TRBV27
CDR3aa: ASSFSWGLQPNIQY

j_gene: TRBJ2-5
v_gene: TRBV19
CDR3aa: ASSFGRGVGETQY

j_gene: TRBJ2-7
v_gene: TRBV27
CDR3aa: ASSLRGPYEQY

j_gene: TRBJ2-3
v_gene: TRBV29-1
CDR3aa: SVDKGATDTQY

j_gene: TRBJ2-5
v_gene: TRBV19
CDR3aa: ASSRDDRGPLGETQY

j_gene: TRBJ1-1
v_gene: TRBV29-1
CDR3aa: STGQGAFAEAF

j_gene: TRBJ2-2
v_gene: TRBV14
CDR3aa: ASSQFSGTGELF

j_gene: TRBJ2-7
v_gene: TRBV28
CDR3aa: ASSPIQGGEQY

j_gene: TRBJ2-5
v_gene: TRBV7-9
CDR3aa: ASSLGSETQY

j_gene: TRBJ1-5
v_gene: TRBV27
CDR3aa: ASSSANNQPQH

j_gene: TRBJ1-1
v_gene: TRBV19
CDR3aa: ASTQGAAEAF

j_gene: TRBJ2-1
v_gene: TRBV7-9
CDR3aa: ASSSRTGGNYNEQF

j_gene: TRBJ2-1
v_gene: TRBV7-9
CDR3aa: ASSPWAAGERYNEQF

j_gene: TRBJ2-3
v_gene: TRBV6-5
CDR3aa: ASSYSVAGETQY

j_gene: TRBJ1-2
v_gene: TRBV9
CDR3aa: ASSVAEAALSGYT

j_gene: TRBJ1-4
v_gene: TRBV7-9
CDR3aa: ASSLDPRAPNEKLF

j_gene: TRBJ1-4
v_gene: TRBV7-9
CDR3aa: ASSSISLGQTNEKLF

j_gene: TRBJ2-7
v_gene: TRBV9
CDR3aa: ASSARTGVEQY

j_gene: TRBJ1-2
v_gene: TRBV4-1
CDR3aa: ASSPGPNYGYT

j_gene: TRBJ2-7
v_gene: TRBV5-6
CDR3aa: ASRLQGGAYEQY